This T cell receptor beta chain was sequenced for a study of blood T cells in healthy people across ages. A second PCR of roughly 7 to 11 cycles used a sample-barcoded 5' primer and a J-beta primer mix. The template-switch adaptor was a 5' adaptor with 12 random nucleotides. It tagged each cDNA molecule. TCRdb called the 5' RACE reads again in MiXCR, with one record for every CDR3 protein. The table has fewer than 1.5 million distinct CDR3 sequences, approximately 42% seen once; the top ten hold under 8%. The receptor comes from a woman in her late teens or twenties in good health. Sequences were obtained from blood.

CDR3 sequence reads: CASTPRVRGADTQYF. The CDR3 nucleotides read TGTGCCAGCACCCCGCGGGTCAGGGGGGCAGATACGCAGTATTTT. The genes are TRBV28 and TRBJ2-3; D may be TRBD1 (7 bases). Deletions cut 7 bases from V and 4 bases from J, with 18 bases between. The CDR3 extends over 15 amino acids. Germline values: CDR1 MDHEN, CDR2 SYDVKM.